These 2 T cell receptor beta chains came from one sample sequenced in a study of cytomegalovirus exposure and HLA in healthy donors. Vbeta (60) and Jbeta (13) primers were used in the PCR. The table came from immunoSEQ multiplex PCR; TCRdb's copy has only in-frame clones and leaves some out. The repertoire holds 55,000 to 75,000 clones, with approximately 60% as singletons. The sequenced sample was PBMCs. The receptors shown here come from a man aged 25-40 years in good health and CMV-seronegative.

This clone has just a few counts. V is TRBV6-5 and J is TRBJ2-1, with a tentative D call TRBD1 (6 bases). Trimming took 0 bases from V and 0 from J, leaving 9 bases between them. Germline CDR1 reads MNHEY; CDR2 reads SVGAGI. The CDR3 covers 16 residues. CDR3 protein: CASSYSETGSYNEQFF. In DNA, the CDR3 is TGTGCCAGCAGTTACTCCGAGACAGGCTCCTACAATGAGCAGTTCTTC.

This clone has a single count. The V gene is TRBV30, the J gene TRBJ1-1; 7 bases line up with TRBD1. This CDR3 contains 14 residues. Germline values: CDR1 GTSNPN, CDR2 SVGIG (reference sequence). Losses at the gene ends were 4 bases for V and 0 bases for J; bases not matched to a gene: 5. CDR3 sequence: CAWNTGTVNTEAFF. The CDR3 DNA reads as TGTGCCTGGAACACCGGGACAGTGAACACTGAAGCTTTCTTT.